These 19 T cell receptor beta chains came from one sample sequenced in a study of neurological immune-mediated disorders. TCRdb itself ran the 5' RACE reads through MiXCR, one entry per CDR3 protein. The sample includes around 64,000 distinct CDR3 sequences, over 9.5% of them seen just once. The specimen was PBMCs. The receptors stem from a woman in her fifties or sixties with HTLV-1-associated myelopathy (HAM/TSP).

In DNA, the CDR3 is TGTGCCAGCAGCCAAGCAGGGATGAACACTGAAGCTTTCTTT. Encoded protein: CASSQAGMNTEAFF. V usage is TRBV4-2 and J usage is TRBJ1-1; the D gene is possibly TRBD1 (5 bases). This CDR3 spans 14 amino acids. Deletions cut 1 base from V and 0 bases from J, with 6 bases between. Germline lookup yields CDR1 LGHNA and CDR2 YNFKEQ.

This clonotype was seen many times. The V gene is TRBV12-3 or TRBV12-4, the J gene TRBJ1-2; 7 positions agree with TRBD1. The V and J ends lost 1 base and 8 bases, in that order; junction bases with no gene match: 7. The CDR3 is 14 amino acids. CDR3 in DNA: TGTGCCAGCAGTTTAGGAAAGGGGGCCATAGGCTACACCTTC. Protein: CASSLGKGAIGYTF.

The chain links TRBV10-3 to TRBJ1-5; tentative D call: TRBD1 (6 bases). Germline loops: CDR1 ENHRY, CDR2 SYGVKD. V was clipped by 8 bases and J by 2 bases, with 10 bases between them. This CDR3 comprises 13 residues. CDR3: CAIGQFGNQPQHF. The DNA of the CDR3 is TGTGCCATCGGACAGTTTGGCAATCAGCCCCAGCATTTT.

This clonotype was observed at least ten times. The chain links TRBV7-2 to TRBJ2-5; 11 nucleotides match TRBD2. The CDR3 covers 16 residues. The ends lost 5 bases at V and 5 bases at J; junction bases unmatched: 10. Germline V gene data show CDR1 as SGHTA and CDR2 as FQGNSA. In nucleotides, the CDR3 is TGTGCCAGCAGCCCTCTCGGGGTAGCGGGGGGGGAGACCCAGTACTTC. Translating gives CASSPLGVAGGETQYF. Supplemented by reference TRBV7-2 and TRBJ2-5, the full variable domain reads GAGVSQSPSNKVTEKGKDVELRCDPISGHTALYWYRQSLGQGLEFLIYFQGNSAPDKSGLPSDRFSAERTGGSVSTLTIQRTQQEDSAVYLCASSPLGVAGGETQYFGPGTRLLVL.

This clonotype was seen repeatedly, ten times or more. V usage is TRBV4-1 and J usage is TRBJ1-2; 10 positions match TRBD1. Germline V gene data show CDR1 as MGHRA and CDR2 as YSYEKL. With 2 bases clipped from V and 6 bases from J, the junction kept 9 bases outside the gene matches. CDR3 length equals 16 residues. CDR3 bases: TGCGCCAGCAGCCAACAAATCCGGGACAGGGGAAATGGCTACACCTTC. It specifies CASSQQIRDRGNGYTF.

Only a few counts were recorded for this clonotype. This chain joins TRBV6-5 and TRBJ2-1, with TRBD2 matching over 13 bases. V was pared by 6 bases and J by 10 bases, with 9 bases of the junction left unmatched. The CDR3 runs 15 residues. The germline V gene has CDR1 MNHEY and CDR2 SVGAGI. CDR3 DNA sequence: TGTGCCAGCAGCTCCCGGACTAGCGGGGGCGGGGAGCAGTTCTTC. The encoded protein is CASSSRTSGGGEQFF.

This clonotype showed up many times. The V call is TRBV4-1, the J call TRBJ2-1; TRBD2 agrees at 13 bases. The V segment lost 3 bases and the J segment 7 bases; nucleotides outside the gene matches: 3. This CDR3 region has 15 residues. Germline values: CDR1 MGHRA, CDR2 YSYEKL. CDR3 sequence: CASSQMGLAGNEQFF. CDR3 coding DNA: TGCGCCAGCAGCCAGATGGGACTAGCGGGGAATGAGCAGTTCTTC.

This clonotype was observed many times. The V gene is TRBV5-1, the J gene TRBJ1-1; 10 bases match TRBD1. CDR3 length: 16 residues. Germline-derived CDR1 and CDR2 are SGHRS and YFSETQ. The V gene end was trimmed by 3 bases and the J gene end by 3 bases; junction bases not matched to a gene: 8. CDR3 coding DNA: TGCGCCAGCAGCTACTCGACAGGGGGCAAGTACACTGAAGCTTTCTTT. It encodes CASSYSTGGKYTEAFF.

In its sample, this clonotype was seen many times. The chain has TRBV28 and TRBJ1-1; 8 bases line up with TRBD1. V was pared by 4 bases and J by 5 bases, with 6 bases of the junction left unmatched. From germline, CDR1 is MDHEN and CDR2 SYDVKM. The CDR3 contains 14 residues. The CDR3 bases are TGTGCCAGCAGTTCCAGACAGGGGAGGACTGAAGCTTTCTTT. Its protein is CASSSRQGRTEAFF.

This clonotype occurred many times. The rearrangement links TRBV5-5 to TRBJ1-1, with D maybe TRBD1 (6 bases). From germline, CDR1 is SGHKS and CDR2 YYEKEE (reference sequence). V was trimmed by 2 bases and J by 4 bases, leaving 9 bases between them. CDR3 size: 13 residues. Here the CDR3 DNA reads TGTGCCAGCAGCTTCACAGGGCCCACTGAAGCTTTCTTT. Its translation is CASSFTGPTEAFF.

This clonotype was found once. The CDR3 protein is CASSRGPRGAFF. CDR3 DNA sequence: TGTGCCAGCAGCCGGGGGCCCCGAGGAGCTTTCTTT. The V and J genes are TRBV7-9 and TRBJ1-1, with D tentatively TRBD1 (6 bases). CDR3 length: 12 amino acids. Germline V gene data show CDR1 as SEHNR and CDR2 as FQNEAQ (reference sequence). The V end lost 5 bases, the J end lost 10 bases, and 14 bases lay between the germline ends.

This clonotype was recorded at least ten times. V usage is TRBV29-1 and J usage is TRBJ2-4; D may be TRBD1 (6 bases). Between the trimmed V and J ends, which lost 3 bases and 1 base, there was a span of 10 bases. Germline V gene lookup returns CDR1 SQVTM and CDR2 ANQGSEA. The CDR3 has 14 amino acids. Written as DNA, the CDR3 is TGCAGCGTTGAGCTGGGGGCGGCCAAAAACATTCAGTACTTC. It yields the protein CSVELGAAKNIQYF.

This clonotype was picked up many times. The germline gene is not matched at one end of the junction; a read error may be the cause. The rearrangement joins TRBV5-1 to TRBJ2-1; D is perhaps TRBD1 (5 bases). The CDR3 loop spans 15 amino acids. Germline lookup yields CDR1 SGHRS and CDR2 YFSETQ. CDR3: CASSSTATPYNEQFF. Written as DNA, the CDR3 is TGCGCCAGCAGCTCGACAGCCACTCCCTATAATGAGCAGTTCTTC.

This clonotype has a count of ten or more. The genes are TRBV12-3 or TRBV12-4 and TRBJ2-5; a weak D match, TRBD2 (6 bases). The CDR3 is 13 amino acids. V shed 5 bases and J shed 2 bases, with 9 bases lying between them. CDR3: CASSPGLQETQYF. DNA of the CDR3: TGTGCCAGCAGTCCGGGACTTCAAGAGACCCAGTACTTC.

This clonotype was picked up many times. The genes are TRBV4-2 and TRBJ2-3, with unresolved D. Looked up from germline, CDR1 is LGHNA and CDR2 is YNFKEQ. There are 14 residues in the CDR3. The ends were cut back, 4 bases at V and 0 bases at J, with 8 bases in the middle. This CDR3 is CASSRYWSTDTQYF. DNA of the CDR3: TGTGCCAGCAGCCGATACTGGAGCACAGATACGCAGTATTTT.

There are many counts of this clonotype. This chain connects TRBV28 to TRBJ2-5; TRBD1 might be the D (6 bases). V lost 4 bases and J 5 bases, leaving 8 bases between the germline ends. Germline values: CDR1 MDHEN, CDR2 SYDVKM. The CDR3 has 12 amino acids. The DNA for the CDR3 is TGTGCCAGCAGTTACAGGGTCGAGACCCAGTACTTC. Its translation: CASSYRVETQYF.

This clonotype was found many times. This sequence joins TRBV20-1 and TRBJ1-5, with D possibly being TRBD1 (6 bases). The germline V and J ends were trimmed by 7 bases and 1 base, with 23 bases remaining between them. This CDR3 spans 17 amino acids. The germline V gene encodes CDR1 DFQATT and CDR2 SNEGSKA (reference sequence). CDR3 loop: CSVLSGGGGRSNQPQHF. The CDR3, as DNA: TGCAGTGTGTTATCGGGAGGAGGGGGAAGGAGCAATCAGCCCCAGCATTTT.

This clonotype showed up many times. The gene calls are TRBV5-1 and TRBJ2-5; 7 bases align to TRBD2. The CDR3 consists of 16 residues. The germline CDR1 and CDR2 sequences are SGHRS and YFSETQ. Germline trimming cut 0 bases from V and 3 bases from J; bases unmatched to any gene: 8. The CDR3 DNA follows: TGCGCCAGCAGCTTGGGCCCGGCTAGCGGAAAAGAGACCCAGTACTTC. It codes for CASSLGPASGKETQYF.

In its sample, this clonotype was seen many times. The rearrangement uses TRBV18 and TRBJ1-1, with D tentatively TRBD1 (6 bases). Germline lookup yields CDR1 KGHSH and CDR2 LQKENI. CDR3 length equals 16 residues. Between the trimmed V and J ends, which lost 2 bases and 0 bases, there was a span of 13 bases. The CDR3 loop reads CASSPSRGQLNTEAFF. Written as DNA, the CDR3 is TGTGCCAGCTCACCATCGAGAGGACAGTTGAACACTGAAGCTTTCTTT.